The present T cell receptor (beta chain) was sequenced within a study of cytomegalovirus exposure and HLA in healthy donors. It was with 60 Vbeta and 13 Jbeta primers that the PCR ran. Sequencing used immunoSEQ multiplex PCR; TCRdb keeps in-frame clones, though not all of them. The data hold under 200,000 clones, with roughly 76% observed a single time. This clone was observed a single time. CDR1 MNHEY and CDR2 SVGAGI come from the germline V gene. V dropped 6 bases and J dropped 1; count of bases not matched to a gene: 5. The CDR3 runs to 14 residues. Sequenced: PBMCs. The chain uses TRBV6-5 and TRBJ2-7; 8 bases match TRBD2. The TCR sequence derives from a man in his forties in good health and CMV-seropositive. This CDR3 reads CASRIAGKSYEQYF. As DNA, the CDR3 is TGTGCCAGCAGGATAGCGGGGAAATCCTACGAGCAGTACTTC.